The source of this T cell receptor (beta chain) is a study of T cells in localized non-small cell lung cancer. Study-wide results and caveats: Only one tumor region was sequenced, so heterogeneity remains possible. Greater blood T cell density accompanied longer overall survival. Uninvolved neighboring lung showed the greatest T cell clonality, exceeding tumor.

Comments on this clone: Antigen unknown.

Only in-frame clones appear in the TCRdb table, and some are missing; sequencing was by immunoSEQ multiplex PCR. This sample has more than 20,000 clones, with around 88% found just once. Germline V gene data show CDR1 as SGHRS and CDR2 as YFSETQ. V dropped 5 bases and J dropped 9; count of bases not matched to a gene: 14. CDR3 length: 15 residues. Source: peripheral blood, taken before any cancer treatment. The chain employs TRBV5-1 and TRBJ1-5; 7 bases map to TRBD1. The sequence was collected from a female donor aged 60 or older with stage I lung adenocarcinoma. For the CDR3, the DNA is TGCGCCAGCAGGGATGGGACAGCCGACCATGGGCCCCAGCATTTT. Protein sequence: CASRDGTADHGPQHF.